Below, one T cell receptor (beta chain) is given with its context. Deletions cut 0 bases from V and 2 bases from J, with 11 bases between. Germline V gene sequence: CDR1 LNHNV, CDR2 YYDKDF (reference sequence). This CDR3 has 16 amino acids. The source of the sample is a study of control samples from healthy donors and cancer patients. The table came from immunoSEQ multiplex PCR; TCRdb's copy has only in-frame clones and leaves some out. The repertoire consists of under 300,000 clones, with almost 85% occurring once and the leading ten covering roughly 15%. The source material was PBMCs. The TCR sequence derives from a woman aged 55-69 years with lung cancer. This chain links TRBV15 with TRBJ1-5; a possible D gene is TRBD1 (5 bases). CDR3 bases: TGTGCCACCAGCAGAGATCTAGGGGATGGCAATCAGCCCCAGCATTTT. It encodes CATSRDLGDGNQPQHF.